This TCR beta chain comes out of a study of blood T cell repertoires in COVID-19 (dated by TCRdb to 2020 to 2022). Study-level background: Samples covering the acute and convalescent phases of COVID-19 were provided by collaborators in the United States, Italy and Spain. The material from the prospective study consisted of cDNA or gDNA derived from T cells, B-cell-depleted T cells, or PBMCs. Subjects who had been exposed to COVID-19, were actively infected with it, or had recovered from it provided the deeply sampled blood TCRbeta repertoires that made up the dataset. A freely available public database, intended as a resource for researchers studying the immune response to SARS-CoV-2, is where the repertoires were released. Samples were obtained from the ongoing ImmuneRACE study (first 160 participants) and from 1,254 subjects provided by 6 global collaborators. The sample metadata nearly always contained a de-identified subject ID, COVID-19 status, age in years and sex. Where available, HLA class I and class II types were obtained from metadata supplied by the sample provider rather than from assay-based typing. The research as a whole found: How much clinical and demographic metadata was included differed by source and by participant, and the metadata was provided uncurated.

The CDR3 sequence holds 15 residues, the cysteine and phenylalanine included. Only CDR3 DNA remains: 45 bases, in frame from the first base. Taken from the germline V gene (reference sequence), the CDR1 and CDR2 loops are GTSNPN and SVGIG. V has 3 bases trimmed and J has 3 bases trimmed; junction bases matching no gene number 11. The collaborating institutions used their own protocols to collect whole blood in K2EDTA tubes. Collaborator samples were shipped for TCRbeta analysis as frozen whole blood, isolated PBMCs, or DNA extracted from either sample type. Remarks on this clone: Its specific antigen is unknown. One base away there is no much larger clone; base qualities are not given.

The immunoSEQ Assay, a bias-controlled multiplex PCR, was used to amplify TCRbeta CDR3 regions from genomic DNA. Per the original workflow: The number of nucleated cells in each sample was estimated from the amplification of reference gene primers within the assay. Sequence reads were collapsed and filtered to measure the absolute abundance of every unique TCRbeta CDR3 rearrangement. Productive Simpson clonality was computed per sample as the square root of Simpson's diversity index over productive rearrangements. The clones in this table, taken by TCRdb from immuneACCESS, are in-frame only. Not every clone is retained; where verified, under half of the shortfall comes from an unresolved V gene, and the cause of the rest is unknown. V and J calls and clone size follow that table, whereas D and trimming were derived from the DNA. The sample table shows about 120,000 clones, and 77% are seen once. The top ten clones comprise over 7% of the sample.

What was sequenced was peripheral blood. Rearrangement joined TRBV30 to TRBJ2-7, and 7 bases in between align with TRBD1. The TCR originated in a human donor in a cohort sampled during active COVID-19. The sequence in DNA is TGTGCCTGGAGGGCGAACCTCGGACAGGACTACGAGCAGTACTTC. Translated, this is CAWRANLGQDYEQYF.